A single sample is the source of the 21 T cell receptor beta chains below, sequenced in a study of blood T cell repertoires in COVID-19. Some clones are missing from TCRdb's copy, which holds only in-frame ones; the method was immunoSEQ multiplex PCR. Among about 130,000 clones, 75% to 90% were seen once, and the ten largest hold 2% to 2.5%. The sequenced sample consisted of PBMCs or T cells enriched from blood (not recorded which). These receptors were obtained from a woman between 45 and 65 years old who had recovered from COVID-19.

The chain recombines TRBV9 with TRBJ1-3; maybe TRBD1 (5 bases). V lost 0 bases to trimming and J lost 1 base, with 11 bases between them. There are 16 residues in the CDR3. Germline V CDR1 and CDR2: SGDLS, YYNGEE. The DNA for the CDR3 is TGTGCCAGCAGCGTAGGTTCAGGGTATTCTGGAAACACCATATATTTT. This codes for CASSVGSGYSGNTIYF.

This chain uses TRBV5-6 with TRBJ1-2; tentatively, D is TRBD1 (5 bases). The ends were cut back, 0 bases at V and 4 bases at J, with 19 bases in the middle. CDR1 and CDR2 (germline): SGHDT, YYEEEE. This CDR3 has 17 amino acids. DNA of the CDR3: TGTGCCAGCAGCTTGGTTACGGCGGGGCTGGTTGGCTATGGCTACACCTTC. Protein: CASSLVTAGLVGYGYTF.

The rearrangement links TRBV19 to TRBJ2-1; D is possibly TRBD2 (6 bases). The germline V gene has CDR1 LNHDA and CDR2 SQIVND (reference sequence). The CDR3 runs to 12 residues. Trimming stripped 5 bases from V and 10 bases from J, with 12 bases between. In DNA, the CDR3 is TGTGCCAGTAGTTATGGAGGGATCGAGCAGTTCTTC. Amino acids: CASSYGGIEQFF. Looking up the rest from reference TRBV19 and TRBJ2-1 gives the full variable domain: DGGITQSPKYLFRKEGQNVTLSCEQNLNHDAMYWYRQDPGQGLRLIYYSQIVNDFQKGDIAEGYSVSREKKESFPLTVTSAQKNPTAFYLCASSYGGIEQFFGPGTRLTVL.

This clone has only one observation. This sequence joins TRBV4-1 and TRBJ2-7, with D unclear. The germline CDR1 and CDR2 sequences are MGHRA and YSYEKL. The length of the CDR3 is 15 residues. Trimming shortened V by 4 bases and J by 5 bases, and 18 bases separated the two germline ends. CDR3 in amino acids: CASSPAYPRGDEQYF. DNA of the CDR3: TGCGCCAGCAGCCCGGCCTACCCCCGAGGAGACGAGCAGTACTTC.

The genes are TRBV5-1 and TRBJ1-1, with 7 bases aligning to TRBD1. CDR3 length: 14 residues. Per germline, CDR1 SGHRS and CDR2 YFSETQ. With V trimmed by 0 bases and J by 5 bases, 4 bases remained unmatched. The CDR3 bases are TGCGCCAGCAGCTTGGGACAGGGTATGACTGAAGCTTTCTTT. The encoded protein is CASSLGQGMTEAFF.

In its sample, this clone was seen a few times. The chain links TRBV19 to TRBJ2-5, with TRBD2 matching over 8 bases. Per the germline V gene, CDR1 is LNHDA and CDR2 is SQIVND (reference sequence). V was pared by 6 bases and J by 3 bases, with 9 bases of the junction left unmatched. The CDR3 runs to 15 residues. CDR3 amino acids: CASRLTSASKETQYF. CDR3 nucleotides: TGTGCCAGTAGGTTGACTAGCGCTTCTAAAGAGACCCAGTACTTC.

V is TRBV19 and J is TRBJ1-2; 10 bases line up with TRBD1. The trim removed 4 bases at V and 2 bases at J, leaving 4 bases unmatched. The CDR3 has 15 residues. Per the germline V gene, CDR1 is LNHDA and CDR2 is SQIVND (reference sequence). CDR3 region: CASSNPGQGNYGYTF. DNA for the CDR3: TGTGCCAGTAGTAACCCGGGACAGGGGAACTATGGCTACACCTTC.

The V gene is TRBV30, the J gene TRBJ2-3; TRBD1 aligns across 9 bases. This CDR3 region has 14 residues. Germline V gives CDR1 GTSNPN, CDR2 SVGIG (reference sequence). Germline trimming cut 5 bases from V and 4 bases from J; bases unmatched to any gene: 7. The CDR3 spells CAWQQGANADTQYF. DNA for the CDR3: TGTGCCTGGCAACAGGGGGCCAACGCAGATACGCAGTATTTT.

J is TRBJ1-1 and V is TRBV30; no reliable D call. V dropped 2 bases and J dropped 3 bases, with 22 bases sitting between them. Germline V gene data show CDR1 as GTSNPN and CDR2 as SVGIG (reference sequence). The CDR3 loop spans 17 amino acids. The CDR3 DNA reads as TGTGCCTGGAGTAACCCCTCCCCCTCCAAGGAGGACACTGAAGCTTTCTTT. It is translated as CAWSNPSPSKEDTEAFF.

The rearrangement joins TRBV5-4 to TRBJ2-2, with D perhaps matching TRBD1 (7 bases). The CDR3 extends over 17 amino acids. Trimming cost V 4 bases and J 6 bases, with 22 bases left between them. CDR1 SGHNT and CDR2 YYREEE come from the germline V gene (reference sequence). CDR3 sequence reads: CASSPGGGAGLAGELFF. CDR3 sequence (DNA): TGTGCCAGCAGCCCTGGAGGGGGCGCGGGTTTGGCCGGGGAGCTGTTTTTT.

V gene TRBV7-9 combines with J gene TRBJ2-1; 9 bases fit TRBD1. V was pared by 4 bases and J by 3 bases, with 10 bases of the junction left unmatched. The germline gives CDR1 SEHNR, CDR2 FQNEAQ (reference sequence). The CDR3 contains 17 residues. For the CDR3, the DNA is TGTGCCAGCAGCTCGATCACAGGGGGCGACAACTACAATGAGCAGTTCTTC. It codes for CASSSITGGDNYNEQFF.

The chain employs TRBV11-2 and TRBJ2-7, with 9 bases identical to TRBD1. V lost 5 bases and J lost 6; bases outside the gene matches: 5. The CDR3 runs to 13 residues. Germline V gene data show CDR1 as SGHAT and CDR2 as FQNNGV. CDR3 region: CASSQDRGGEQYF. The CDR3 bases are TGTGCCAGCAGCCAGGACAGGGGAGGCGAGCAGTACTTC.

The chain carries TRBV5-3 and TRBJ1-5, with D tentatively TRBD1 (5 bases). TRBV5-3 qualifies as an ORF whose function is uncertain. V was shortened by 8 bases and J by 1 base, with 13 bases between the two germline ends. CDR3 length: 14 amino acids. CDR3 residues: CARIGQLSNQPQHF. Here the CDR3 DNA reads TGTGCCAGGATCGGACAACTAAGCAATCAGCCCCAGCATTTT.

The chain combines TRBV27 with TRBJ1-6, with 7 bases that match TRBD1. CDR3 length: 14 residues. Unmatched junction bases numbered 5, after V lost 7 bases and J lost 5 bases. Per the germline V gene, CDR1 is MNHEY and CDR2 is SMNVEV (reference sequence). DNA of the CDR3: TGTGCCAGCACCGACAGGGCTCATAATTCACCCCTCCACTTT. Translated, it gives CASTDRAHNSPLHF.

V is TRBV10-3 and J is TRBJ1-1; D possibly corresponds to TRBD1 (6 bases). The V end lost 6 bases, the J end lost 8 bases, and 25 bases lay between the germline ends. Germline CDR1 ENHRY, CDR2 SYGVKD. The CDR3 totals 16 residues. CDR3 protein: CAISTTSGTPGGEAFF. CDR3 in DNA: TGTGCCATCAGCACGACTTCCGGGACACCCGGCGGGGAAGCTTTCTTT.

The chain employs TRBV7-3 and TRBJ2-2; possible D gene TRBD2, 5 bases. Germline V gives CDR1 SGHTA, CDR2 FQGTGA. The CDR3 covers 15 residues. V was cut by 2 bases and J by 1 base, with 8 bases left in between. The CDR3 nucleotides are TGTGCCAGCAGCTTAGTTGGAGGGAACACCGGGGAGCTGTTTTTT. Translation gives CASSLVGGNTGELFF.

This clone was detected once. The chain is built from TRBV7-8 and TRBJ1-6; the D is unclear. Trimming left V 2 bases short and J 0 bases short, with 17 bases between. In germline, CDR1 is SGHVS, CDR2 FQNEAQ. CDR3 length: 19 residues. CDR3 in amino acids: CASSLKVSGGSSYNSPLHF. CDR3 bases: TGTGCCAGCAGCTTAAAGGTTAGCGGTGGTAGCTCCTATAATTCACCCCTCCACTTT.

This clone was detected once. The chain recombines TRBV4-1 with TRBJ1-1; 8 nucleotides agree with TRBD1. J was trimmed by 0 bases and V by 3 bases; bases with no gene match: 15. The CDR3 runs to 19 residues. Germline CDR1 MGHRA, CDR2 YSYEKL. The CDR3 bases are TGCGCCAGCAGCCACCCGAGGCGGGACAGGCTTAGTTTGAACACTGAAGCTTTCTTT. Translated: CASSHPRRDRLSLNTEAFF.

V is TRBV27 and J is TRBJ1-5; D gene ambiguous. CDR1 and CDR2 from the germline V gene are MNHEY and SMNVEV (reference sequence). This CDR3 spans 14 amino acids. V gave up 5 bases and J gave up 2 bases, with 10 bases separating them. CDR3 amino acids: CASSPRQGNQPQHF. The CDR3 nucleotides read TGTGCCAGCAGTCCTCGGCAGGGCAATCAGCCCCAGCATTTT.

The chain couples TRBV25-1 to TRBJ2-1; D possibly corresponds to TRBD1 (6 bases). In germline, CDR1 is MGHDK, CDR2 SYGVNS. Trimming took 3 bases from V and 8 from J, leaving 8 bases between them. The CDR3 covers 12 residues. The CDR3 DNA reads TGTGCCAGCAGTGACCAGGGGCATGAGCAGTTCTTC. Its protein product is CASSDQGHEQFF.

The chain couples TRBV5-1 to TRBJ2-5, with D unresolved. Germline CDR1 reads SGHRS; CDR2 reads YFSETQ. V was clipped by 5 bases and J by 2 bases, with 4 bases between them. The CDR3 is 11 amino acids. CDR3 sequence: CASSLQETQYF. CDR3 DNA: TGCGCCAGCAGTCTACAAGAGACCCAGTACTTC.